This entry concerns a single T cell receptor beta chain. This sample was taken from a study of control samples from healthy donors and cancer patients. Libraries were prepared by immunoSEQ multiplex PCR; TCRdb keeps only in-frame clonotypes and omits some of them. The sample lists roughly 40,000 clones, over 65% occurring once. Sequenced sample: blood. This TCR was recovered from a man aged 55 to 70 in good health.

The CDR3 loop reads CASSKARQGVRFVSNTEAFF. CDR3 nucleotide sequence: TGTGCCAGCAGCAAAGCTAGACAGGGGGTGCGGTTTGTGTCTAACACTGAAGCTTTCTTT. The chain is built from TRBV21-1 and TRBJ1-1; TRBD1 was called by the table and not checked on the DNA. TRBV21-1 represents a pseudogene. The CDR3 is 20 amino acids.